One sample yielded the 24 T cell receptor beta chains listed below, sequenced in a study of blood T cell repertoires in COVID-19. Clones were sequenced by immunoSEQ multiplex PCR, and TCRdb holds only the in-frame ones, with some missing. The profile shows nearly 300,000 clones, around 92% of them singletons. The sequenced sample was PBMCs or T cells enriched from blood (not recorded which). The receptor source for this set is a woman in her forties or fifties who had been exposed to COVID-19.

The chain joins TRBV7-2 to TRBJ2-1, with 7 bases identical to TRBD2. CDR1 is SGHTA and CDR2 is FQGNSA in the germline V gene. V lost 5 bases and J lost 2; bases outside the gene matches: 9. This CDR3 has 16 residues. The DNA of the CDR3 is TGTGCCAGCAGCCTCGCCGTTGGGACTACCTACAATGAGCAGTTCTTC. As protein: CASSLAVGTTYNEQFF.

This chain connects TRBV2 to TRBJ2-7; 9 bases map to TRBD1. CDR1 is SNHLY, CDR2 FYNNEI, per germline. V was pared by 8 bases and J by 4 bases, with 12 bases of the junction left unmatched. CDR3 length: 15 residues. CDR3 amino acids: CASEAGTGNQYEQYF. CDR3 nucleotides: TGTGCCAGCGAGGCCGGGACAGGGAATCAATACGAGCAGTACTTC.

The chain is built from TRBV3-1 (or the pseudogene TRBV3-2) and TRBJ2-3; D gene unclear. The CDR3 extends over 13 amino acids. V shed 4 bases and J shed 0 bases, with 5 bases lying between them. Per the germline V gene, CDR1 is LGHDT and CDR2 is YNNKEL (reference sequence). The CDR3 bases are TGTGCCAGCAGCCCCCCTAGCACAGATACGCAGTATTTT. Protein: CASSPPSTDTQYF.

This clone appeared a single time. The V gene is TRBV5-1, the J gene TRBJ1-1; TRBD1 matches at 10 bases. The length of the CDR3 is 17 residues. Per the germline V gene, CDR1 is SGHRS and CDR2 is YFSETQ. V shed 4 bases, J shed 1 base, and the junction held 10 bases outside the gene matches. DNA for the CDR3: TGCGCCAGCAGCCCCCGGGACAGGGGAGTCGAGAACACTGAAGCTTTCTTT. It translates to CASSPRDRGVENTEAFF.

The chain links TRBV2 to TRBJ2-3; 8 bases align to TRBD1. Germline values: CDR1 SNHLY, CDR2 FYNNEI. V was clipped by 6 bases and J by 4 bases; unmatched bases: 9. The CDR3 covers 15 residues. The CDR3 sequence is CASSRRGRISDTQYF. CDR3 DNA sequence: TGTGCCAGCAGCCGCAGGGGGCGTATTTCAGATACGCAGTATTTT. The variable domain in full, completed from reference TRBV2 and TRBJ2-3, reads EPEVTQTPSHQVTQMGQEVILRCVPISNHLYFYWYRQILGQKVEFLVSFYNNEISEKSEIFDDQFSVERPDGSNFTLKIRSTKLEDSAMYFCASSRRGRISDTQYFGPGTRLTVL.

The chain uses TRBV5-6 and TRBJ2-5, with D maybe TRBD1 (6 bases). The germline CDR1 and CDR2 sequences are SGHDT and YYEEEE. Trimming cost V 4 bases and J 5 bases, with 21 bases left between them. CDR3 length: 16 residues. CDR3: CASSQGLIQGIETQYF. CDR3 coding DNA: TGTGCCAGCAGCCAAGGACTCATACAGGGAATCGAGACCCAGTACTTC. Drawing the rest from reference TRBV5-6 and TRBJ2-5, the complete variable domain is DAGVTQSPTHLIKTRGQQVTLRCSPKSGHDTVSWYQQALGQGPQFIFQYYEEEERQRGNFPDRFSGHQFPNYSSELNVNALLLGDSALYLCASSQGLIQGIETQYFGPGTRLLVL.

The genes are TRBV27 and TRBJ1-6; D perhaps matches TRBD1 (6 bases). Trimming removed 5 bases from V and 9 bases from J, with 17 bases in between. The germline V gene encodes CDR1 MNHEY and CDR2 SMNVEV (reference sequence). The CDR3 sequence is 15 residues long. CDR3 protein: CASSINQGWVSPLHF. DNA for the CDR3: TGTGCCAGCAGTATCAATCAGGGGTGGGTTTCACCCCTCCACTTT.

This clone was detected only once. The chain uses TRBV5-1 and TRBJ2-2; D gene ambiguous. CDR3 length: 16 amino acids. Germline CDR1 SGHRS, CDR2 YFSETQ. Deletions cut 0 bases from V and 1 base from J, with 10 bases between. The CDR3 protein is CASSLGGQLNTGELFF. The CDR3, as DNA: TGCGCCAGCAGCTTGGGTGGCCAATTGAACACCGGGGAGCTGTTTTTT.

The chain links TRBV5-1 to TRBJ1-1; maybe TRBD1 (5 bases). The CDR3 has 15 amino acids. Looked up from germline, CDR1 is SGHRS and CDR2 is YFSETQ. V gave up 0 bases and J gave up 0 bases, with 9 bases separating them. The CDR3 sequence is CASSLARGLNTEAFF. The DNA for the CDR3 is TGCGCCAGCAGCTTGGCCCGGGGGTTGAACACTGAAGCTTTCTTT.

Only a few counts were recorded for this clone. The rearrangement uses TRBV2 and TRBJ1-4; a weak D match, TRBD1 (6 bases). Trimming removed 6 bases from V and 5 bases from J, with 16 bases in between. The germline V gene has CDR1 SNHLY and CDR2 FYNNEI. This CDR3 contains 15 residues. CDR3 loop: CASRPLGTRNEKLFF. DNA for the CDR3: TGTGCCAGCAGGCCCCTTGGGACAAGGAATGAAAAACTGTTTTTT.

The CDR3 is CASSLRGTSREQYF. The CDR3 DNA is TGTGCCAGCAGCTTAAGGGGTACATCCCGCGAGCAGTACTTC. The chain employs TRBV13 and TRBJ2-7; TRBD1 is a possible D gene (5 bases). CDR1 and CDR2 from the germline V gene are PRHDT and FYEKMQ (reference sequence). Trimming left V 2 bases short and J 6 bases short, with 14 bases between. This CDR3 has 14 amino acids.

The rearrangement uses TRBV19 and TRBJ1-4; 9 positions agree with TRBD1. From germline, CDR1 is LNHDA and CDR2 SQIVND (reference sequence). The CDR3 length is 14 residues. V lost 7 bases, J lost 10 bases, and 10 bases stayed unmatched. DNA for the CDR3: TGTGCCAGTACCCTGGGACAGGGTTATGGAAAACTGTTTTTT. Its translation: CASTLGQGYGKLFF.

This chain links TRBV3-1 (or the pseudogene TRBV3-2) with TRBJ1-6, with D uncertain. The CDR3 sequence is 14 residues long. Germline lookup yields CDR1 LGHDT and CDR2 YNNKEL (reference sequence). V was clipped by 4 bases and J by 9 bases, with 13 bases between them. The CDR3 here is CASSPGWVGSPLHF. For the CDR3, the DNA is TGTGCCAGCAGCCCCGGGTGGGTTGGTTCACCCCTCCACTTT.

This chain uses TRBV6-2 or TRBV6-3 with TRBJ1-6; D remains unclear. Germline CDR1 is MNHEY and CDR2 is SVGEGT. The V end was cut by 2 bases, the J end by 8 bases, with 16 bases between. This CDR3 is 16 amino acids long. CDR3 loop: CASSYLTGKRDSPLHF. CDR3 bases: TGTGCCAGCAGTTACCTAACGGGGAAGAGGGATTCACCCCTCCACTTT.

This clone was counted between two and nine times. The chain couples TRBV28 to TRBJ1-5; 9 positions agree with TRBD1. The trim removed 4 bases at V and 9 bases at J, leaving 10 bases unmatched. The CDR3 extends over 15 amino acids. Germline-derived CDR1 and CDR2 are MDHEN and SYDVKM. The CDR3 DNA follows: TGTGCCAGCAGTTACACAGGGGGCGGGTGGGGGCCCCAGCATTTT. Translation: CASSYTGGGWGPQHF.

CDR3 coding DNA: TGTGCCAGCAGCTACAGGGGAAATAGCTATGGCTACACCTTC. Its translation: CASSYRGNSYGYTF. The chain carries TRBV9 and TRBJ1-2, with TRBD1 matching 7 bases. Losses at the gene ends were 4 bases for V and 4 bases for J; bases not matched to a gene: 7. CDR3 length: 14 amino acids. The V gene's germline CDR1 is SGDLS and CDR2 YYNGEE.

CDR3 bases: TGTGCCAGCAGCTTGGCCGATGGTAGCGGGGGAAATGCACGGGAGACCCAGTACTTC. As protein: CASSLADGSGGNARETQYF. The chain uses TRBV5-6 and TRBJ2-5; 9 nucleotides line up with TRBD2. The CDR3 consists of 19 residues. Per germline, CDR1 SGHDT and CDR2 YYEEEE. With 0 bases clipped from V and 5 bases from J, the junction kept 17 bases outside the gene matches.

The rearrangement joins TRBV27 to TRBJ1-2; 8 nucleotides match TRBD1. Germline lookup yields CDR1 MNHEY and CDR2 SMNVEV (reference sequence). CDR3 size: 17 residues. V dropped 3 bases and J dropped 5; count of bases not matched to a gene: 14. CDR3 DNA sequence: TGTGCCAGCAGTTTGATACCACAGGGGACAGGCGCATATGGCTACACCTTC. Its protein is CASSLIPQGTGAYGYTF.

The CDR3 sequence is CASSKGQEGAYEQYF. The DNA of the CDR3 is TGCGCCAGCAGCAAAGGACAGGAAGGGGCCTACGAGCAGTACTTC. The rearrangement joins TRBV5-1 to TRBJ2-7, with 7 bases lining up with TRBD1. Germline CDR1 is SGHRS and CDR2 is YFSETQ. V lost 4 bases to trimming and J lost 2 bases; unmatched junction nucleotides: 9. The CDR3 is 15 residues long.

A word on this clone: One junction end does not reproduce the germline sequence, and a read error may be involved. J is TRBJ1-6 and V is TRBV28, with TRBD1 matching 8 bases. Germline assignment: CDR1 MDHEN and CDR2 SYDVKM. CDR3 length equals 12 residues. CDR3 DNA: TGTGCCAGCATGAGTCCGACAGGGGCCCCGGACTTT. Encoded protein: CASMSPTGAPDF.

The chain joins TRBV19 to TRBJ2-6, with D possibly matching TRBD2 (5 bases). Per the germline V gene, CDR1 is LNHDA and CDR2 is SQIVND (reference sequence). Trimming cost V 4 bases and J 4 bases, with 11 bases left between them. The CDR3 totals 15 residues. CDR3 region: CASSRSGYGANVLTF. The CDR3 nucleotides read TGTGCCAGTAGTAGATCGGGGTACGGGGCCAACGTCCTGACTTTC.

This sequence joins TRBV27 and TRBJ2-1, with D tentatively TRBD1 (6 bases). This CDR3 region has 14 residues. Deletions cut 6 bases from V and 0 bases from J, with 9 bases between. Germline lookup yields CDR1 MNHEY and CDR2 SMNVEV (reference sequence). The CDR3 DNA sequence: TGTGCCAGCAGGGACAGTAGCTCCTACAATGAGCAGTTCTTC. Its translation is CASRDSSSYNEQFF.

The V call is TRBV7-8, the J call TRBJ2-3; the match to TRBD2 covers 7 bases. V gave up 5 bases and J gave up 7 bases; unmatched junction bases: 9. The CDR3 is 14 residues long. The germline V gene encodes CDR1 SGHVS and CDR2 FQNEAQ. CDR3 bases: TGTGCCAGCAGCCTGAGCGGGGCGAGGAATACGCAGTATTTT. Protein sequence: CASSLSGARNTQYF. Looking up the rest from reference TRBV7-8 and TRBJ2-3 gives the full variable domain: GAGVSQSPRYKVAKRGQDVALRCDPISGHVSLFWYQQALGQGPEFLTYFQNEAQLDKSGLPSDRFFAERPEGSVSTLKIQRTQQEDSAVYLCASSLSGARNTQYFGPGTRLTVL.

The rearrangement joins TRBV27 to TRBJ2-2; tentatively, D is TRBD2 (5 bases). The CDR3 loop spans 16 amino acids. Looked up from germline, CDR1 is MNHEY and CDR2 is SMNVEV (reference sequence). V lost 1 base to trimming and J lost 1 base, with 10 bases between them. CDR3 DNA sequence: TGTGCCAGCAGTTTATATCGGACTGGGAACACCGGGGAGCTGTTTTTT. This gives the protein CASSLYRTGNTGELFF.